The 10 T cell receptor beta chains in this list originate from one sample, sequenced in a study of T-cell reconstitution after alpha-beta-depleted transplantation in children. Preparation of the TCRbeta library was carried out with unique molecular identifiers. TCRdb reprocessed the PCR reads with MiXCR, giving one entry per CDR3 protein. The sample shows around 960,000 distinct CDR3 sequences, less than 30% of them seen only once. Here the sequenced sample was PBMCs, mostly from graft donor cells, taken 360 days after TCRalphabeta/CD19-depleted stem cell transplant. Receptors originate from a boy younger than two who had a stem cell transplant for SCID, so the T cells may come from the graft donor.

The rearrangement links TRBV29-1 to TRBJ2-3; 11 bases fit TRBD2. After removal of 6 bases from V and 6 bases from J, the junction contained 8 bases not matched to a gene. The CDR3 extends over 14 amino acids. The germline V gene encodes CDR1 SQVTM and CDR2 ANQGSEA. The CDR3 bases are TGCAGCGTCCTACTAGCGGGAGTCGGCGATACGCAGTATTTT. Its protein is CSVLLAGVGDTQYF.

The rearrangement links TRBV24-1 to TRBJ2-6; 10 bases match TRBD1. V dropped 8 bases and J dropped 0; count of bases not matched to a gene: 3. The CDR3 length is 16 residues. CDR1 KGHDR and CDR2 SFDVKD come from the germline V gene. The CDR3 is CATMGQGSSGANVLTF. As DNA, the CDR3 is TGTGCCACCATGGGACAGGGGAGCTCTGGGGCCAACGTCCTGACTTTC.

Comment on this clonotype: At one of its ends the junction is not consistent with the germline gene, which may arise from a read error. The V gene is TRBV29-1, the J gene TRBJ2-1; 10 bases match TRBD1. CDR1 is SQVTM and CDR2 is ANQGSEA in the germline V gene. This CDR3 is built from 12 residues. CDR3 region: CSVLHEGQGRLF. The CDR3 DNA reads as TGCAGCGTTTTGCATGAGGGACAGGGGAGGCTCTTC.

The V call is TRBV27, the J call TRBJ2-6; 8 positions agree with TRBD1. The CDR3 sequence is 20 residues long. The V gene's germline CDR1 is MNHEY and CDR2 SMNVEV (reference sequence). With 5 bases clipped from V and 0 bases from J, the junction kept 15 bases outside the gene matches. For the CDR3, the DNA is TGTGCCAGCAGTCACAGGTTTCGGGACAGGCTGAGCTCTGGGGCCAACGTCCTGACTTTC. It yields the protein CASSHRFRDRLSSGANVLTF.

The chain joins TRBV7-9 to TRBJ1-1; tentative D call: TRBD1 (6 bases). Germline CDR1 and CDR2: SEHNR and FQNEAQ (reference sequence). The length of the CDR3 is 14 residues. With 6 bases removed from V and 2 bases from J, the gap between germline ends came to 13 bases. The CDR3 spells CASRLDRSNTEAFF. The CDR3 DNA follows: TGTGCCAGCAGGCTCGACAGGAGCAACACTGAAGCTTTCTTT.

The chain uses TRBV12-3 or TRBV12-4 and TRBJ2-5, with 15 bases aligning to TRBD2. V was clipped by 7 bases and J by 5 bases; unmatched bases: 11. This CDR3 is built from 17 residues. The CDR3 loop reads CASTRTSGGASWETQYF. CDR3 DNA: TGTGCCAGCACCAGGACTAGCGGGGGGGCCTCCTGGGAGACCCAGTACTTC.

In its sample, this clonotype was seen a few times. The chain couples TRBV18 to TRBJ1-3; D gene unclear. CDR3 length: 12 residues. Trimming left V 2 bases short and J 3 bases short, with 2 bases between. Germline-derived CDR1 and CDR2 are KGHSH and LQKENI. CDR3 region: CASSPVGNTIYF. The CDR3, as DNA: TGTGCCAGCTCACCAGTTGGAAACACCATATATTTT.

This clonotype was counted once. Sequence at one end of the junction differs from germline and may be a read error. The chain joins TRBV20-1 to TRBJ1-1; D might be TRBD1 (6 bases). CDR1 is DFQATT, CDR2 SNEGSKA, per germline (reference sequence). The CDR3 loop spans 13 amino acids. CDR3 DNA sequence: TGCAGTGCTGGAGACAGGTTGAACACTGAAGCTTTCTTT. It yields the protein CSAGDRLNTEAFF.

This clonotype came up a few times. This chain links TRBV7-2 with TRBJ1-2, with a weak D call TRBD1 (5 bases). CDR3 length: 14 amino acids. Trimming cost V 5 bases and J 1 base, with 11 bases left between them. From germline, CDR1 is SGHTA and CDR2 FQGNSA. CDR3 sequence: CASSQGRFNYGYTF. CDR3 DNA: TGTGCCAGCAGCCAGGGACGGTTTAACTATGGCTACACCTTC.

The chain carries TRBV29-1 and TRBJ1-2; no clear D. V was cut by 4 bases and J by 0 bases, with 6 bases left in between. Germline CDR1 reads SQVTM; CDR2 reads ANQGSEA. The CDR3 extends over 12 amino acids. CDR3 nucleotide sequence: TGCAGCGTTGTAAGTCCTAACTATGGCTACACCTTC. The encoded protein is CSVVSPNYGYTF.